Following are 17 T cell receptor beta chains from one sample sequenced in a study of blood T cell repertoires in COVID-19. Method: immunoSEQ multiplex PCR; TCRdb's copy keeps in-frame clones and lacks some. The table lists 100,000 to 120,000 clones, over 75% of them singletons. What was sequenced was peripheral blood. These receptor sequences come from an elderly woman with active or convalescent COVID-19.

The chain recombines TRBV29-1 with TRBJ2-2; TRBD2 is a possible D gene (5 bases). Per germline, CDR1 SQVTM and CDR2 ANQGSEA. Trimming pared 7 bases from V and 6 bases from J, leaving 15 bases between. CDR3 length: 13 residues. This chain's CDR3 is CSAELVSAGELFF. CDR3 DNA sequence: TGCAGCGCGGAACTAGTTTCGGCCGGGGAGCTGTTTTTT.

The count of this clone is one. The chain couples TRBV25-1 to TRBJ1-4; no firm D call. The V gene lost 1 base and the J gene lost 7 bases, with 7 bases spanning the gap. The CDR3 totals 13 residues. Germline V gene data show CDR1 as MGHDK and CDR2 as SYGVNS. DNA for the CDR3: TGTGCCAGCAGTGAATTTCCCCGTGAAAAACTGTTTTTT. Its translation is CASSEFPREKLFF.

The genes are TRBV29-1 and TRBJ2-5; a possible D gene is TRBD1 (5 bases). Trimming left V 2 bases short and J 5 bases short, with 9 bases between. The CDR3 extends over 12 amino acids. Germline CDR1 reads SQVTM; CDR2 reads ANQGSEA. In nucleotides, the CDR3 is TGCAGCGTTGAACGGCAGGGCGAGACCCAGTACTTC. It yields the protein CSVERQGETQYF.

The rearrangement links TRBV9 to TRBJ2-2; weak D call: TRBD2 (5 bases). Germline assignment: CDR1 SGDLS and CDR2 YYNGEE. The CDR3 is 14 residues long. With 2 bases removed from V and 1 base from J, the gap between germline ends came to 6 bases. DNA of the CDR3: TGTGCCAGCAGCGTCCGGGGGAACACCGGGGAGCTGTTTTTT. Encoded protein: CASSVRGNTGELFF.

The J gene is TRBJ2-7, the V gene TRBV4-3; 10 bases line up with TRBD2. Per the germline V gene, CDR1 is LGHNA and CDR2 is YSLEER. The V segment lost 4 bases and the J segment 5 bases; nucleotides outside the gene matches: 8. CDR3 length: 15 residues. The CDR3 coding sequence is TGCGCCAGCAGCCGCCGAGCGGGAGGGTACGACGAGCAGTACTTC. It translates to CASSRRAGGYDEQYF.

Only a few counts were recorded for this clone. This rearrangement joins TRBV2 to TRBJ1-4; 7 nucleotides align to TRBD1. This CDR3 comprises 15 residues. CDR1 is SNHLY and CDR2 is FYNNEI in the germline V gene. V was pared by 7 bases and J by 5 bases, with 10 bases of the junction left unmatched. The CDR3, as DNA: TGTGCCAGCACCATCACAGGGGTAACAAATGAAAAACTGTTTTTT. Its translation: CASTITGVTNEKLFF.

The rearrangement joins TRBV5-1 to TRBJ2-1; D not resolved. CDR1 is SGHRS, CDR2 YFSETQ, per germline. This CDR3 has 13 residues. Trimming stripped 1 base from V and 4 bases from J, with 6 bases between. The CDR3 protein is CASSLLQYNEQFF. As DNA, the CDR3 is TGCGCCAGCAGCTTGCTCCAGTACAATGAGCAGTTCTTC.

This clone was seen at least ten times. The chain joins TRBV5-1 to TRBJ1-5; D remains unclear. Looked up from germline, CDR1 is SGHRS and CDR2 is YFSETQ. This CDR3 contains 13 residues. V was shortened by 1 base and J by 4 bases, with 6 bases between the two germline ends. CDR3 DNA: TGCGCCAGCAGCTTGTTTACTAATCAGCCCCAGCATTTT. Protein sequence: CASSLFTNQPQHF.

This chain connects TRBV4-2 to TRBJ2-3, with a tentative D call TRBD2 (6 bases). Germline V gene data show CDR1 as LGHNA and CDR2 as YNFKEQ. The V end lost 4 bases, the J end lost 4 bases, and 18 bases lay between the germline ends. The CDR3 consists of 16 residues. The CDR3 coding sequence is TGTGCCAGCAGCCCCATAAGGCGGGGAGTCCCAGATACGCAGTATTTT. This translates into CASSPIRRGVPDTQYF.

The rearrangement links TRBV2 to TRBJ1-6; no reliable D call. CDR3 size: 13 residues. Germline loops: CDR1 SNHLY, CDR2 FYNNEI. Trimming shortened V by 6 bases and J by 7 bases, and 10 bases separated the two germline ends. The CDR3 bases are TGTGCCAGCAGAGCTTCACAGAATTCACCCCTCCACTTT. The encoded protein is CASRASQNSPLHF. Full variable domain (missing parts from reference TRBV2 and TRBJ1-6): EPEVTQTPSHQVTQMGQEVILRCVPISNHLYFYWYRQILGQKVEFLVSFYNNEISEKSEIFDDQFSVERPDGSNFTLKIRSTKLEDSAMYFCASRASQNSPLHFGNGTRLTVT.

The chain couples TRBV7-9 to TRBJ2-3; D gene uncertain. V lost 5 bases to trimming and J lost 7 bases, with 13 bases between them. Germline V gene data show CDR1 as SEHNR and CDR2 as FQNEAQ (reference sequence). The CDR3 length is 13 residues. The chain's CDR3 is CASSPGRSYTQYF. Here the CDR3 DNA reads TGTGCCAGCAGCCCTGGGCGTTCGTATACGCAGTATTTT.

This chain links TRBV9 with TRBJ2-3, with TRBD2 identical over 8 bases. This CDR3 has 16 residues. Trimming took 0 bases from V and 2 from J; bases not matched to a gene: 5. In germline, CDR1 is SGDLS, CDR2 YYNGEE. CDR3 sequence: CASSVGKRENTDTQYF. For the CDR3, the DNA is TGTGCCAGCAGCGTAGGAAAGCGGGAGAACACAGATACGCAGTATTTT.

The DNA for the CDR3 is TGTGCCAGCTCACCGTCGGGGTTGGAGAGTGGCTACACCTTC. This gives the protein CASSPSGLESGYTF. The chain is built from TRBV18 and TRBJ1-2, with no clear D. Germline V gives CDR1 KGHSH, CDR2 LQKENI. Trimming took 3 bases from V and 7 from J, leaving 15 bases between them. The CDR3 consists of 14 residues. Full variable domain (missing parts from reference TRBV18 and TRBJ1-2): NAGVMQNPRHLVRRRGQEARLRCSPMKGHSHVYWYRQLPEEGLKFMVYLQKENIIDESGMPKERFSAEFPKEGPSILRIQQVVRGDSAAYFCASSPSGLESGYTFGSGTRLTVV.

The V gene is TRBV27, the J gene TRBJ2-1; no clear D gene. The V gene lost 2 bases and the J gene lost 3 bases, with 20 bases spanning the gap. Per the germline V gene, CDR1 is MNHEY and CDR2 is SMNVEV (reference sequence). CDR3 size: 18 residues. CDR3 DNA: TGTGCCAGCAGTTTACGAACGTCTCACACCTCCCTCTACAATGAGCAGTTCTTC. This codes for CASSLRTSHTSLYNEQFF.

The chain links TRBV30 to TRBJ2-7; a weak D match, TRBD2 (6 bases). V lost 0 bases to trimming and J lost 10 bases, with 13 bases between them. The CDR3 length is 12 residues. Germline CDR1 is GTSNPN and CDR2 is SVGIG (reference sequence). Written as DNA, the CDR3 is TGTGCCTGGAGTGTACCGGGAGAACGACAGTACTTC. It codes for CAWSVPGERQYF.

The CDR3 sequence: CASILDGTGRAFF. The CDR3 DNA follows: TGTGCCAGCATACTGGACGGGACAGGAAGAGCTTTCTTT. The J gene is TRBJ1-1, the V gene TRBV2, with 8 bases identical to TRBD1. The CDR3 runs 13 residues. V gave up 7 bases and J gave up 10 bases; unmatched junction bases: 11. Germline loops: CDR1 SNHLY, CDR2 FYNNEI.

The genes are TRBV7-2 and TRBJ2-7, with a tentative D call TRBD1 (6 bases). Germline V gives CDR1 SGHTA, CDR2 FQGNSA. This CDR3 is built from 14 residues. V dropped 5 bases and J dropped 7 bases, with 18 bases sitting between them. The CDR3 spells CASSNQNSGTEQYF. As DNA, the CDR3 is TGTGCCAGCAGCAACCAAAATTCCGGGACAGAGCAGTACTTC.